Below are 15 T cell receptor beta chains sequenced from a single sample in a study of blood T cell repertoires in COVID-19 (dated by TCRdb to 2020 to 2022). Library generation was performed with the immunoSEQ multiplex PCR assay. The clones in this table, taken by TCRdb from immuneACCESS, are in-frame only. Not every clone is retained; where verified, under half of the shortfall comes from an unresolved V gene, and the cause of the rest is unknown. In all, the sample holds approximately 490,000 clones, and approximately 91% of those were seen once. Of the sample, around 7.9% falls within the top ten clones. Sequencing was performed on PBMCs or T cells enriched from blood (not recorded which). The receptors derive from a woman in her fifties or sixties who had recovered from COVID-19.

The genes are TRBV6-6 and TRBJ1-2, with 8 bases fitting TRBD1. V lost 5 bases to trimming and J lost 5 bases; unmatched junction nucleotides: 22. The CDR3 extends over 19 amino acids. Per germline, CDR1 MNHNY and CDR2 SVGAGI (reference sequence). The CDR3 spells CASSPTPGTGLSSGYGYTF. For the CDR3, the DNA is TGTGCCAGCAGTCCAACCCCCGGGACAGGCCTGTCATCGGGATATGGCTACACCTTC.

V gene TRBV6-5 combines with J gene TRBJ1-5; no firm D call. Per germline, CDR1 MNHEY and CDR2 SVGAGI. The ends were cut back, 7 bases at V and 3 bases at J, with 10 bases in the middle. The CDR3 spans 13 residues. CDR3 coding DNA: TGTGCCAGCACCGACACTCTCAATCAGCCCCAGCATTTT. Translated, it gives CASTDTLNQPQHF.

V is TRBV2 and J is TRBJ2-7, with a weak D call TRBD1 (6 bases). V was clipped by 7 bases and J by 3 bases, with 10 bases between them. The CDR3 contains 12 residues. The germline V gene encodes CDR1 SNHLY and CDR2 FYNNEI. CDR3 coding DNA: TGTGCCAGCAAGTACAGGGACTACGAGCAGTACTTC. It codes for CASKYRDYEQYF.

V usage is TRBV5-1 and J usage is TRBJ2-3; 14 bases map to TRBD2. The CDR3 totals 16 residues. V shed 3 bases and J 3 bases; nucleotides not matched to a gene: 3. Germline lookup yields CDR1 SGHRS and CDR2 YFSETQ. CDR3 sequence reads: CASSWGTSGGTDTQYF. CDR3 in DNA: TGCGCCAGCAGCTGGGGGACTAGCGGGGGAACAGATACGCAGTATTTT.

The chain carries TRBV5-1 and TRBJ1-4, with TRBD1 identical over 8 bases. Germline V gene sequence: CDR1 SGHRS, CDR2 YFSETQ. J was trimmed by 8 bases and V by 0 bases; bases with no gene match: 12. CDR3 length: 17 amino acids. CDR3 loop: CASSLGVTGAIGEKLFF. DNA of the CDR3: TGCGCCAGCAGCTTGGGGGTGACAGGGGCTATAGGAGAAAAACTGTTTTTT.

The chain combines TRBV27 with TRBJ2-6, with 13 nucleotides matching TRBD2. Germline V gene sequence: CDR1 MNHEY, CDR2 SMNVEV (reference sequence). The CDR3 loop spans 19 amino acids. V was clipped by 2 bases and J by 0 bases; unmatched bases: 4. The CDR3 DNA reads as TGTGCCAGCAGTTTACTCGGACTAGCGGGGGCCTCTGGGGCCAACGTCCTGACTTTC. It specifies CASSLLGLAGASGANVLTF.

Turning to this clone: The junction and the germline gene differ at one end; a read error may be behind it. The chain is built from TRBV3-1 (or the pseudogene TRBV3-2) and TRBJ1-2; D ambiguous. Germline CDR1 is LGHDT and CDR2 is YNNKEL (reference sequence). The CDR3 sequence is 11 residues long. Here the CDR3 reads CASSPGGRNYF. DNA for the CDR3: TGTGCCAGCAGCCCGGGAGGGCGGAATTATTTC.

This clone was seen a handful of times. This CDR3 is CASSPGVGLYGYTF. In nucleotides, the CDR3 is TGTGCCAGCTCACCGGGGGTGGGACTCTATGGCTACACCTTC. The chain combines TRBV18 with TRBJ1-2, with a tentative D call TRBD1 (5 bases). The V gene lost 3 bases and the J gene lost 4 bases, with 12 bases spanning the gap. Germline V gene sequence: CDR1 KGHSH, CDR2 LQKENI. CDR3 size: 14 residues.

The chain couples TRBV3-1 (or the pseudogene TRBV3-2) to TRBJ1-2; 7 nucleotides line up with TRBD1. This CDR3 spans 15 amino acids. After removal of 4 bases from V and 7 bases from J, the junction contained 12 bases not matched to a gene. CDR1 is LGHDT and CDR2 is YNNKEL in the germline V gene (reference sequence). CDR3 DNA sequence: TGTGCCAGCAGCCCCAATGGAGGACAGGCGGGTGGCTACACCTTC. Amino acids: CASSPNGGQAGGYTF.

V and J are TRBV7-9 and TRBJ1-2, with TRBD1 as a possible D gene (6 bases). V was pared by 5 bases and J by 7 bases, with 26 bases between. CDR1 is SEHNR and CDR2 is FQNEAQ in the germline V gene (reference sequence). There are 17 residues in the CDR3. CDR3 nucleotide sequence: TGTGCCAGCAGCCGTACAGGGATGAAAGAAGGGTATGCTGGCTACACCTTC. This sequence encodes CASSRTGMKEGYAGYTF.

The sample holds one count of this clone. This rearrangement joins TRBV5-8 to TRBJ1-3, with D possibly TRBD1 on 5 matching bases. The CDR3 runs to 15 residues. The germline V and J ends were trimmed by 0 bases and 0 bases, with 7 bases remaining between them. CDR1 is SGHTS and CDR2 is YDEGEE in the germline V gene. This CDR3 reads CASSLGQSSGNTIYF. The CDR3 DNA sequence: TGTGCCAGCAGCTTGGGACAGTCCTCTGGAAACACCATATATTTT.

CDR3 bases: TGTGCCAGTAGTATCACAGGGGGCATGAGCGGGGAGCTGTTTTTT. As protein: CASSITGGMSGELFF. The rearrangement uses TRBV19 and TRBJ2-2, with 9 nucleotides matching TRBD1. This CDR3 comprises 15 residues. V lost 3 bases to trimming and J lost 7 bases; unmatched junction nucleotides: 6. Germline assignment: CDR1 LNHDA and CDR2 SQIVND (reference sequence).

The CDR3 protein is CASSISGNTGELFF. The CDR3 nucleotides are TGTGCCAGTAGTATATCGGGGAACACCGGGGAGCTGTTTTTT. This chain links TRBV19 with TRBJ2-2; D unresolved. Germline V CDR1 and CDR2: LNHDA, SQIVND (reference sequence). The CDR3 runs to 14 residues. The germline V and J ends were trimmed by 2 bases and 1 base, with 5 bases remaining between them.

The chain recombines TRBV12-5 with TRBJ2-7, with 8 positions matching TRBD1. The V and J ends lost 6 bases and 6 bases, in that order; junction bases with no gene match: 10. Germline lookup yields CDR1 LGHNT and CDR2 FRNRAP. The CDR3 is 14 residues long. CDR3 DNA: TGTGCTAGTGGCCCGTACGGGACAGGTGGCGAGCAGTACGTC. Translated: CASGPYGTGGEQYV.

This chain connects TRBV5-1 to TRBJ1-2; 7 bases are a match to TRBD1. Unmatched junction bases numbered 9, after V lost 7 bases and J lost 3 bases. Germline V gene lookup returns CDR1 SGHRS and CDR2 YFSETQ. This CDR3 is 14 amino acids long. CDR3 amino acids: CASRRQGEDYGYTF. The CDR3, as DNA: TGCGCCAGCCGGAGACAGGGAGAGGACTATGGCTACACCTTC.